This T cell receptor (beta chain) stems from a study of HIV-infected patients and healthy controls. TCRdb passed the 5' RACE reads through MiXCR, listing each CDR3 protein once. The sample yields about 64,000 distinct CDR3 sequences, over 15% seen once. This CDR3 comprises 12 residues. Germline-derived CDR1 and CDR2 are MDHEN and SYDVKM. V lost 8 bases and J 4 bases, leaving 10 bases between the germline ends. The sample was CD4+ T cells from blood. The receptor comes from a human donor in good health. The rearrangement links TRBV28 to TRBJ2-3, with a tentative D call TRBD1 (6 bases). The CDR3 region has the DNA TGTGCCAGCGGAAACAGGGCAGATACGCAGTATTTT. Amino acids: CASGNRADTQYF.